This TCR beta chain was found in a study of blood T cell repertoires in COVID-19. Overall study: Donors in the United States, Italy and Spain gave samples during acute or convalescent COVID-19.

Under the authors' procedure: The assay estimated nucleated cells by amplifying reference gene primers. Using immunoSEQ multiplex PCR, the repertoire was profiled, and TCRdb retains in-frame clones only, with some absent. V and J calls and clone size follow that table, whereas D and trimming were derived from the DNA. The sample carries fewer than 350,000 clones, roughly 91% recorded once. Per germline, CDR1 LGHDT and CDR2 YNNKEL (reference sequence). CDR3 length: 14 amino acids. The V end lost 3 bases, the J end lost 6 bases, and 11 bases lay between the germline ends. This chain links TRBV3-1 (or the pseudogene TRBV3-2) with TRBJ2-2; a possible D gene is TRBD2 (6 bases). This receptor was taken from a man aged 40-55 years with acute or convalescent COVID-19. Sequencing was done on a sample of peripheral blood. Here the CDR3 DNA reads TGTGCCAGCAGCCAGAATTGGGAGGCCGGGGAGCTGTTTTTT. The encoded protein is CASSQNWEAGELFF.